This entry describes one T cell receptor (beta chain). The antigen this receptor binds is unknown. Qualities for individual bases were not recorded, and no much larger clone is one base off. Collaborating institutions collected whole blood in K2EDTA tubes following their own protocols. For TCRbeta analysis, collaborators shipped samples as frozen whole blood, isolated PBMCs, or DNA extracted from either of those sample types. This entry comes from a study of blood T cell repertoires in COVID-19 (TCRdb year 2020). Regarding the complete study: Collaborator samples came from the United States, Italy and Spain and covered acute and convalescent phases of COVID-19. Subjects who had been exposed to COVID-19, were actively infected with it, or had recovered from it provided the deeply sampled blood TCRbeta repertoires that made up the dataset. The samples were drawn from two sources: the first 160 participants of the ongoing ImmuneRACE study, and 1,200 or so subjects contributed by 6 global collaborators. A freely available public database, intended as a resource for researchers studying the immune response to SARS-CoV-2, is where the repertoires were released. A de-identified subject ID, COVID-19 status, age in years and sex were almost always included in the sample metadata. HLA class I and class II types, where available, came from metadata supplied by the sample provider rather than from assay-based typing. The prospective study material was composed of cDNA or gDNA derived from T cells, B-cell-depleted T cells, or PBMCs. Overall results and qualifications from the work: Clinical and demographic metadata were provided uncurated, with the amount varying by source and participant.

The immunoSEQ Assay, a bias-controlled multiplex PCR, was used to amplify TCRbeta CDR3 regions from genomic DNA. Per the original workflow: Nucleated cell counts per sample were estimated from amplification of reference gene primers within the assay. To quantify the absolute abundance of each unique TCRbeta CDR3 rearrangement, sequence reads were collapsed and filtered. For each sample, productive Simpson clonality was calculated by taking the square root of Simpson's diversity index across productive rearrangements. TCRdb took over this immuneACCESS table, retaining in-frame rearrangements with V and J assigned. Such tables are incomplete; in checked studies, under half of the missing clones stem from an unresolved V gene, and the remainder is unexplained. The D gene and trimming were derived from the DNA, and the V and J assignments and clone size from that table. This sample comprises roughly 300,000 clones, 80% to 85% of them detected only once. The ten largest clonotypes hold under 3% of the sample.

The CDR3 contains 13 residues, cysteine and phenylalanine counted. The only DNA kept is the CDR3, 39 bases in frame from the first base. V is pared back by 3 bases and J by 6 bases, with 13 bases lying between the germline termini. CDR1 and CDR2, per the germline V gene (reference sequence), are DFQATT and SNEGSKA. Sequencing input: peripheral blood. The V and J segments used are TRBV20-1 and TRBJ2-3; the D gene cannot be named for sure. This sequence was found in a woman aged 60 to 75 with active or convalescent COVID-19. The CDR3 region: CSASQSAMDTQYF. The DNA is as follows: TGCAGTGCTAGTCAATCAGCGATGGATACGCAGTATTTT.